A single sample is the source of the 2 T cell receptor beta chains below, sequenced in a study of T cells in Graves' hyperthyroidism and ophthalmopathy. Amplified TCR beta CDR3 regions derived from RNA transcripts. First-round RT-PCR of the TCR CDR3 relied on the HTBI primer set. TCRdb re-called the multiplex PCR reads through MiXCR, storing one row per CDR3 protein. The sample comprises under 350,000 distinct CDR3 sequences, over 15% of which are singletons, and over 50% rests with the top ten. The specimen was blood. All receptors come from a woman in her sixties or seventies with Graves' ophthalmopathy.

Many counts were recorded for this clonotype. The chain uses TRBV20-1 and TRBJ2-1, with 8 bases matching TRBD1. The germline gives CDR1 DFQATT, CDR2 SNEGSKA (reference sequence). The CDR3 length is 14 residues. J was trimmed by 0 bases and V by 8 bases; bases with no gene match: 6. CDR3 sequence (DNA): TGCAGTCAGGGGGCCCGGAGCTCCTACAATGAGCAGTTCTTC. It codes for CSQGARSSYNEQFF.

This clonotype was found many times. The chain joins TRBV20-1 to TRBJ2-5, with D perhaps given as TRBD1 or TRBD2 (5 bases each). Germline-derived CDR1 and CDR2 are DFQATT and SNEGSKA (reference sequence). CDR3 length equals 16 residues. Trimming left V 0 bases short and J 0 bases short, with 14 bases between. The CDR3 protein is CSAREVAWGNQETQYF. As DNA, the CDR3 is TGCAGTGCTAGAGAGGTGGCCTGGGGGAACCAAGAGACCCAGTACTTC.